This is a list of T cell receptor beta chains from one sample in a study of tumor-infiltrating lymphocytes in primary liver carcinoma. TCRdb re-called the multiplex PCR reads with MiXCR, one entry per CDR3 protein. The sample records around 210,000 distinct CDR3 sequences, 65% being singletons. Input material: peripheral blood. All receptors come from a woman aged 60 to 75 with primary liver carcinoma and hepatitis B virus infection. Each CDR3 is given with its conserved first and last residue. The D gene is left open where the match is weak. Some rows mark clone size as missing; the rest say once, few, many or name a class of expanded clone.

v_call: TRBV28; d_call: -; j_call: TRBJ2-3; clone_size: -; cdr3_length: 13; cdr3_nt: TGTGTCAGAGGTCTTCAGGGTCCAGATACGCAGTATTTT; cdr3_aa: CVRGLQGPDTQYF
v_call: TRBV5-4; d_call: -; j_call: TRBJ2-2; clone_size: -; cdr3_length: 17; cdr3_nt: TGCGCCAGCAGTTCGGCCGCGCGGACGGGGAACATCGGGGAGCTGCTTTTT; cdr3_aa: CASSSAARTGNIGELLF
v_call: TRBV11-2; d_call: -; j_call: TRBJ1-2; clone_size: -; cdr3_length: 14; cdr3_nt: TGTGCCAGCAGCCAATCGGGGCTTGGCTATGGGTACACCTTC; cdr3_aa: CASSQSGLGYGYTF
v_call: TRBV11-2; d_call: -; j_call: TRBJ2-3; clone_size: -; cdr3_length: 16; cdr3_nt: TGTGCCAGCTGCTCACCCTCGACAGACTACACAGATACGCGGTATTTT; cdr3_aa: CASCSPSTDYTDTRYF
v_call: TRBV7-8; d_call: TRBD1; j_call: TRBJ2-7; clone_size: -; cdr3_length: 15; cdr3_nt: TGTGCCAGCAGCTTAGACGACAGGGGGGACTACGAGCAGTACTTC; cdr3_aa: CASSLDDRGDYEQYF
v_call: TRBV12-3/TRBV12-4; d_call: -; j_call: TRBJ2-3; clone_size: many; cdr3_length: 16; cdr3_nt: TGTGCCAGCAGTTTCGGCGCGGGAATGGGCACAGATACGCAGTATTTT; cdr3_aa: CASSFGAGMGTDTQYF
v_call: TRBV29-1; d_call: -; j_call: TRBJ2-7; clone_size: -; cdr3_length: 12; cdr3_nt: TGCAGCGGGATGGACCCTGCCTACGAGCAGTACTTC; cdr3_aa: CSGMDPAYEQYF
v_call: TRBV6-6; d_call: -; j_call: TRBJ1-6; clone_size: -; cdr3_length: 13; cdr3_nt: TGTGACAGCAGTACAAGGTGGGATTCACCCCTCCACTTT; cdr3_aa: CDSSTRWDSPLHF
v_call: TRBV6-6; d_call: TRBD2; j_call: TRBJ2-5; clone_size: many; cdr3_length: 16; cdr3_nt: TGTGCCAGCAGCGCGGGTGCTAGCGGGAAAAGAGAGACCCAGTACTTC; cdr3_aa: CASSAGASGKRETQYF
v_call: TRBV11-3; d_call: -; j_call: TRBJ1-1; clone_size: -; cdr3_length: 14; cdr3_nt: TGTGCCAGCAGCTTAGTGGGGGCAGGCACTGATGCTTTCTTT; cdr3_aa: CASSLVGAGTDAFF
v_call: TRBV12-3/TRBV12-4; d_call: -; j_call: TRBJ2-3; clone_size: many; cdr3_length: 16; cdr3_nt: TGTGCCAGCACTCCTAGTTGGTCTAGCAGGACAGATACGCAGTATTTT; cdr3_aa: CASTPSWSSRTDTQYF
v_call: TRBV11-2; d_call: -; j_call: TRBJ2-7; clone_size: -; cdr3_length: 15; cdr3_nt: TGTGCCAGCACCCCAGGACTAACGGGATCCTACGAGCAGTACTTC; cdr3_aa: CASTPGLTGSYEQYF
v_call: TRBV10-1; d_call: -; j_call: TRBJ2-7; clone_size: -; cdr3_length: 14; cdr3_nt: TGCGCCAGCAGAGATAGGGAGTTGGGTTACGAGCAGTACTTC; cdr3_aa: CASRDRELGYEQYF
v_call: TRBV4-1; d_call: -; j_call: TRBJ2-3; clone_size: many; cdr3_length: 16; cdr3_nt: TGCGCCAGCAGCCAAGATCCTTCAGGGTATAGAGATACGCAGTATTTT; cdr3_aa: CASSQDPSGYRDTQYF
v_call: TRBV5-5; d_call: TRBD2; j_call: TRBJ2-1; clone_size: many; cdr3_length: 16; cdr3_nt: TGTGCCAGCAGCTTGGCCGTAGCGGGAGGATCCCGTGAGCAGTTCTTC; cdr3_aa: CASSLAVAGGSREQFF
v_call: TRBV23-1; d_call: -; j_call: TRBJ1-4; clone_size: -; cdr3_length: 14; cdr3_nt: TGCGCCATCAGTCAATGGGACGGGGCTGAGGAACTGTTTTTT; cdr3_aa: CAISQWDGAEELFF
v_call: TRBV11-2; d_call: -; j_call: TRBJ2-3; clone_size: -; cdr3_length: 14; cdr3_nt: TGTGCCAGCAGCTCGTCCTTCACCGAGGATACGCAGTATTTT; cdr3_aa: CASSSSFTEDTQYF
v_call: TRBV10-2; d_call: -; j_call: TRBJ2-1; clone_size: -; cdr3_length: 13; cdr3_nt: TGCGTCAGCGAGGGGAGGGGGTACAATGAGCAGTTCTTC; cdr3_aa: CVSEGRGYNEQFF
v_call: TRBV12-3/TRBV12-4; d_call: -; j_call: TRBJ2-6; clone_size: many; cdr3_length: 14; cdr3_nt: TGTGCCAGCAGGCCTGGATCTGGGGCCAACGTCCTGACTTTC; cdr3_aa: CASRPGSGANVLTF
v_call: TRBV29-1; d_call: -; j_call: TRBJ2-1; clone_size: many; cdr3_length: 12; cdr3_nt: TGCAGTGTTGGAATAGGGGGTTATGAGCAGTTCTTC; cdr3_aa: CSVGIGGYEQFF
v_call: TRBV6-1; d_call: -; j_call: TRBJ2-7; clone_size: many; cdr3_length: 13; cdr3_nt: TGTGCCAGCAGTGACCCCGTCGACCGCGGGCAGTACTTC; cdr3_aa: CASSDPVDRGQYF
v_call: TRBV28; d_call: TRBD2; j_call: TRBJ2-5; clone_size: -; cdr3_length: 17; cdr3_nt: TGTGCCATCAGCTCCGGGACTAGCGGGATGCCGCAAGAGACCCAGTACTTC; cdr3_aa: CAISSGTSGMPQETQYF
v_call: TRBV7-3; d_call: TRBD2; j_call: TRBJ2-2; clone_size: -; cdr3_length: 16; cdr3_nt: TGTGCCAGCAGCTTAACTAGCGGGGCGAACACCGGGGAGCTGTTTTTT; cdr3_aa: CASSLTSGANTGELFF
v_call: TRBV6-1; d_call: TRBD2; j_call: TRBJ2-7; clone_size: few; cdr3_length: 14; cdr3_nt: TGTGCCAGCAGTGGACTAGCGGATTACTACGAGCAGTACTTC; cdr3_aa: CASSGLADYYEQYF
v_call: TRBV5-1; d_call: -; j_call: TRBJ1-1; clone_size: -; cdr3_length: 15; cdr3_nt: TGCGCCAGCAGCTCCCAGGCCGAATTGAACACTGACGCTTTCTTT; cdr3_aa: CASSSQAELNTDAFF
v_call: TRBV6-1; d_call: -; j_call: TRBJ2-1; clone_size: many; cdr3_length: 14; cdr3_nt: TGTGCCAGCAGTGAAACTGTATCGGACAATGAGCAGTTCTTC; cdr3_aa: CASSETVSDNEQFF
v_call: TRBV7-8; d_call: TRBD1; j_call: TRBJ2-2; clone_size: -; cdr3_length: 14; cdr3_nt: TGTGCCAGCAGCACCAGGGGGAGCACCGGGGAGCTGTTTTTT; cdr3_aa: CASSTRGSTGELFF
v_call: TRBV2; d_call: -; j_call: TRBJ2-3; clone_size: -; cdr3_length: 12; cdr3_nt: TGTGCCAGCAACCTTAGCGGAGATACGCAGTATTTT; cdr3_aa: CASNLSGDTQYF
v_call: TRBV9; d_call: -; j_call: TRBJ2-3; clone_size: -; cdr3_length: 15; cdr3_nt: TGTGCCAGCAGCGTAGCGGCGGAGAGCACAGATACGCACTATTTT; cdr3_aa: CASSVAAESTDTHYF
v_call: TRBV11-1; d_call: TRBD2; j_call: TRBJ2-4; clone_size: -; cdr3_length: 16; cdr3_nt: TGTGCCAGCAACTCTAAGACTAGCCTAGCCAAAAACATTCAGTACTTC; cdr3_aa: CASNSKTSLAKNIQYF
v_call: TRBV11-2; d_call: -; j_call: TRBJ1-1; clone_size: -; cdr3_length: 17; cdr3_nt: TGTGCCAGCAGCTTAGAAAAAATTCAGGTAGCGTTGGGTGAAGCTTTATTT; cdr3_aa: CASSLEKIQVALGEALF
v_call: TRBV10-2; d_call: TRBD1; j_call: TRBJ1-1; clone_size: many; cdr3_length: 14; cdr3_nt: TGCGCCAGCAGTGAGTTACAGGGGGGGACTGAAGCTTTCTTT; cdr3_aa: CASSELQGGTEAFF
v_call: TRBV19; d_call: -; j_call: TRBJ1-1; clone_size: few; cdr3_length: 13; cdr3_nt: TGTGCCAGTAGTAATATCGCCGGGACAGAAGCTTTCTTT; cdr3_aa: CASSNIAGTEAFF
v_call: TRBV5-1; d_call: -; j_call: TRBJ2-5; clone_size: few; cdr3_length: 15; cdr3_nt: TGCGCCAGCAGCCATGGTACAGGGTGGCAAGAGACCCAGTACTTC; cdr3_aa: CASSHGTGWQETQYF
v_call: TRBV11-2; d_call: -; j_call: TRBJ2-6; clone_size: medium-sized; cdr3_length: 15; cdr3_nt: TGTGCCAGCAGTCTACAGGCCTCTGGGGCCAACGTCCTGACTTTC; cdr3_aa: CASSLQASGANVLTF
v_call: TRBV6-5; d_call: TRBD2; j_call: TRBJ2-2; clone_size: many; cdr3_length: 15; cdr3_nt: TGTGCCAGCCGAGCGGGGGGCGCAGGCGTTTGGGAGCTGTTTTTT; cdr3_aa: CASRAGGAGVWELFF
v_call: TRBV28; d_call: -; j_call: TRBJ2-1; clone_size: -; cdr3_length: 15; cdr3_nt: TGTGCCAACAGTTTTTTCAGGGCGTCCTACAATGAGCAGTTCTTC; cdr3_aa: CANSFFRASYNEQFF
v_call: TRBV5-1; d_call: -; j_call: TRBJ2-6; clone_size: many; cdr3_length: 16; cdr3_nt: TGCGCCAGCAGCTTGAATTTCGAGGCTGGGGCCAACGTCCTGACTTTC; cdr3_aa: CASSLNFEAGANVLTF
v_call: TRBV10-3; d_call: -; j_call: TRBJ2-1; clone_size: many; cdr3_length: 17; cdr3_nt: TGTGCCATCAGTGGACCAAGAGGGGGTCCTCAACACAATGAGCAGTTCTTC; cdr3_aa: CAISGPRGGPQHNEQFF
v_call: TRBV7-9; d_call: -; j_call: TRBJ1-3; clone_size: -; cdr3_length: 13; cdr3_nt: TGTGCCAGCAGCCCCCGGACAGGAAACACCATATATTTT; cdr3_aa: CASSPRTGNTIYF
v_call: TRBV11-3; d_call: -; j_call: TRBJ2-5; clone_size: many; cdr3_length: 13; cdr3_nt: TGTGCCAGCAGCTTCGTGAACCAAGAGACCCAGTACTTC; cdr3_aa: CASSFVNQETQYF
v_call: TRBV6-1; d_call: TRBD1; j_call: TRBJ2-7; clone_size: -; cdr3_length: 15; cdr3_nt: TGTGCCAGCAGTGAGGGAGTAACAGGGGGCTACGAGCAGTACTTC; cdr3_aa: CASSEGVTGGYEQYF
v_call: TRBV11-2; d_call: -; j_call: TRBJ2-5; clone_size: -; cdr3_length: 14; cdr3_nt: TGTGCCAGCAGCTTAGCGGAGGGGGCAGTGACCCGGTACTTC; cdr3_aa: CASSLAEGAVTRYF
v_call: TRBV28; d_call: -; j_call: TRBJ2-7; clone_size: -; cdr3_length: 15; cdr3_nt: TGTGCCAGCAGTAGCCTACGGACAGCCCTTTTTGAGCAGTACTTC; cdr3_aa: CASSSLRTALFEQYF
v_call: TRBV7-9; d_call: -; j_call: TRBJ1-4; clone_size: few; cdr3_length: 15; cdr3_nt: TGTGCCAGCAGCTTAGAGCGGTCGGCAGATGAAAAACTGTTTTTT; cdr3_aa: CASSLERSADEKLFF
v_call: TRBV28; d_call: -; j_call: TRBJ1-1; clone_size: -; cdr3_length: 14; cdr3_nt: TGTGCCAGCAGCCAGGGGAGGGAGAACGCTGAAGCTTTCTTT; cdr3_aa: CASSQGRENAEAFF
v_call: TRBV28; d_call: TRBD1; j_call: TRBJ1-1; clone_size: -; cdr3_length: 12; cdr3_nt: TGTGCCAGCAGTTATGGGACAGTTAAAGCTTTCTTT; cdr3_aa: CASSYGTVKAFF
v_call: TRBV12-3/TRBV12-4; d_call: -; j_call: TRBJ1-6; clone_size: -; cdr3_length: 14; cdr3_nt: TGTGCCAGCAGTTTACCGAGGGGTAATTCACCTCTCCACTTT; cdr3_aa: CASSLPRGNSPLHF
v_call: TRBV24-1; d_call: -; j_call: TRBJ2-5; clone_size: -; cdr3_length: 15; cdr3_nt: TGTGCCACCAGTGAGACTCAGGGGGGTGTAGAGACCCAGTACTTC; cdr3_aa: CATSETQGGVETQYF